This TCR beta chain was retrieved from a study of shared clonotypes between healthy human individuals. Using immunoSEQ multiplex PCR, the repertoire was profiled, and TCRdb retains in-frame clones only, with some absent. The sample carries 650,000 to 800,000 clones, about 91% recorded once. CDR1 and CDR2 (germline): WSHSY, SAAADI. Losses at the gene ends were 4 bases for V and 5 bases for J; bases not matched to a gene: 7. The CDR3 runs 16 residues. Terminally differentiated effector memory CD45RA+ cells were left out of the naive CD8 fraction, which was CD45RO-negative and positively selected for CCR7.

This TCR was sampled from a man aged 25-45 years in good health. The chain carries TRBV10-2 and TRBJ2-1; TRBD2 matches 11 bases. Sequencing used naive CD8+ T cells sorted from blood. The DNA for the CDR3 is TGCGCCAGCAGTGCACTAGCGGGAGCGGTGAACAATGAGCAGTTCTTC. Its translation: CASSALAGAVNNEQFF.